The entry below describes one T cell receptor beta chain. This specimen belongs to a study of blood T cell repertoires in COVID-19. Study details: From the United States, Italy and Spain came samples of acute and convalescent COVID-19. From T cells, B-cell-depleted T cells, or PBMCs came the material, which was cDNA or gDNA.

This CDR3 is built from 17 residues. J was trimmed by 6 bases and V by 4 bases; bases with no gene match: 14. In germline, CDR1 is SGDLS, CDR2 YYNGEE. In the study's own analysis: From reference gene primer amplification, estimates of nucleated cell counts were derived. Data came from immunoSEQ multiplex PCR; TCRdb stores just in-frame clones and leaves some out. V and J calls and clone size are given by that table; D and trimming were obtained from the DNA. Of some 150,000 clones in the sample, approximately 90% are singletons; the top ten hold about 3.2%. This receptor was identified in a man in his sixties with active or convalescent COVID-19. The rearrangement links TRBV9 to TRBJ2-1, with 9 bases fitting TRBD2. Material: peripheral blood. DNA for the CDR3: TGTGCCAGCAGCCCCAAAGTGGGACTAGCAGAGACCAATGAGCAGTTCTTC. Amino acids: CASSPKVGLAETNEQFF.